One T cell receptor beta chain is described in this entry. These data originate in a study of cytomegalovirus exposure and HLA in healthy donors. Per the germline V gene, CDR1 is SGHVS and CDR2 is FNYEAQ. The CDR3 length is 15 residues. The ends lost 6 bases at V and 4 bases at J; junction bases unmatched: 7. Sequencing was performed with immunoSEQ multiplex PCR; in TCRdb, only in-frame clones are kept and a portion is missing. The table records roughly 150,000 clones, roughly nine tenths of them present only once. The source is a woman aged 25 to 39 in good health and CMV-seronegative. The sequenced sample consisted of PBMCs. This chain connects TRBV7-6 to TRBJ2-5; 11 positions agree with TRBD2. The CDR3 here is CASSLLAGVGETQYF. In DNA, the CDR3 is TGTGCCAGCAGTTTACTAGCGGGAGTCGGAGAGACCCAGTACTTC.